This record looks at one T cell receptor beta chain sequence and its context. The sample belongs to a study of blood T cell repertoires in COVID-19. Study at large: Sites across the United States, Italy and Spain contributed samples from acute and convalescent COVID-19. Sources were T cells, B-cell-depleted T cells, or PBMCs; the material itself was cDNA or gDNA.

Per the original methods: Counts of nucleated cells, estimated from reference gene primer amplification, were obtained. The protocol was immunoSEQ multiplex PCR, while the TCRdb copy is restricted to in-frame clones and leaves out a portion. For V, J and clone size, that table is used; D and trimming come from the DNA. The sample includes around 64,000 clones, 70% to 90% of them seen just once. Trimming cost V 2 bases and J 8 bases, with 15 bases left between them. This CDR3 has 14 residues. Per the germline V gene, CDR1 is MDHEN and CDR2 is SYDVKM. The TCR originated in a man aged 45 to 65 with active COVID-19. This rearrangement joins TRBV28 to TRBJ1-2; tentatively, D is TRBD1 (5 bases). The source material was peripheral blood. CDR3 in DNA: TGTGCCAGCAGTTTAACGACAAGGGGTGAGGGCTACACCTTC. Protein sequence: CASSLTTRGEGYTF.